This T cell receptor (beta chain) stems from a study of spatial heterogeneity in lung cancer. Study-level information: The study observed each unique TCR and UMI combination more than ten times on average in raw reads.

General observations from the study: Follow-up blood showed ubiquitous expanded tumor TCRs less than blood at resection did.

This CDR3 has 14 residues. Trimming took 0 bases from V and 3 from J, leaving 6 bases between them. Germline V CDR1 and CDR2: MNHEY, SVGEGT. This clonotype is labeled as medium-sized. Its antigen is undetermined. This beta chain is a stray read from a library made for alpha chains; its abundance is not meaningful. Time point indicated: sample taken at primary tumor resection. The input material, whole RNA from tumor, nontumor lung or frozen PBMC, was sequenced unsorted. Each molecule of TCR cDNA was tagged with one unique molecular identifier. One entry per CDR3 protein, called by TCRdb with MiXCR from the 5' RACE reads. The table has roughly 10,000 distinct CDR3 sequences, around 5.8% seen once.

V usage is TRBV6-2 or TRBV6-3 and J usage is TRBJ2-1; TRBD2 is a possible D gene (6 bases). The receptor was derived from a male donor with early-stage non-small cell lung cancer. This sample comprised PBMCs, obtained at surgery. Written as DNA, the CDR3 is TGTGCCAGCAGTTACTCGACTAGCTACAATGAGCAGTTCTTC. This gives the protein CASSYSTSYNEQFF.